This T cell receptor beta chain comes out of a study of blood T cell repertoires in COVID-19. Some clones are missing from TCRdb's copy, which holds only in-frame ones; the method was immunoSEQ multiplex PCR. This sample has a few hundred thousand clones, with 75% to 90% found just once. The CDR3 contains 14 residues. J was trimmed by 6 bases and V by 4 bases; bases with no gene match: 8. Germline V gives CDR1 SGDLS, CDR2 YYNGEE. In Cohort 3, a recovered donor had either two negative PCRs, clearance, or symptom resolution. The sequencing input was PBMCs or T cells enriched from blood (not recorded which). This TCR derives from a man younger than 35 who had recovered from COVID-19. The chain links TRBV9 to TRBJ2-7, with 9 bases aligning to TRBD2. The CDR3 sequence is CASSSYSGRSEQYF. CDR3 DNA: TGTGCCAGCAGCTCGTACAGCGGGAGGAGCGAGCAGTACTTC.